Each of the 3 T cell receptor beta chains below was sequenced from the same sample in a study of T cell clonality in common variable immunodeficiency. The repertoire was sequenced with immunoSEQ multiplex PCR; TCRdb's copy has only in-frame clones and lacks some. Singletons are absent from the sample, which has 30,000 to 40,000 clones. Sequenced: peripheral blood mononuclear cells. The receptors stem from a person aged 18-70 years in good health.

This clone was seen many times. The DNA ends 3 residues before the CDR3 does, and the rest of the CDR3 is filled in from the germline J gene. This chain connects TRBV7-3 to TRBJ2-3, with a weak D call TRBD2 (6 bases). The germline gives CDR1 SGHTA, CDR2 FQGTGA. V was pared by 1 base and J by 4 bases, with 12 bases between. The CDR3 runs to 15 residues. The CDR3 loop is CASSLSGNYADTQYF. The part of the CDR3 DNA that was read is TGTGCCAGCAGCTTAAGCGGGAACTATGCAGATACG. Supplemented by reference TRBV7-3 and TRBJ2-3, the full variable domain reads GAGVSQTPSNKVTEKGKYVELRCDPISGHTALYWYRQSLGQGPEFLIYFQGTGAADDSGLPNDRFFAVRPEGSVSTLKIQRTERGDSAVYLCASSLSGNYADTQYFGPGTRLTVL.

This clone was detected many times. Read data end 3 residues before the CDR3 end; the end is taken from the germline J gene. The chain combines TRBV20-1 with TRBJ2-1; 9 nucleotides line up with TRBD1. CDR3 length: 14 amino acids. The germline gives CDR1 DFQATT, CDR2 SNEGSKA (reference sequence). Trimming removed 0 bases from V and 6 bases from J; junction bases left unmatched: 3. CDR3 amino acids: CSARERDRVNEQFF. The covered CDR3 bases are TGCAGTGCTAGAGAGAGGGACAGGGTCAATGAG.

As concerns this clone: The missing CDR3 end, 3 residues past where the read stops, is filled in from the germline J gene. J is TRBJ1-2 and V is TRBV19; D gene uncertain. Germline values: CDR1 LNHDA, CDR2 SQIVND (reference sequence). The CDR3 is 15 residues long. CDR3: CASSASAGAAYDYTF. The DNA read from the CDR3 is TGTGCCAGTAGTGCCTCAGCGGGAGCTGCCTACGAC.